This T cell receptor beta chain was documented in a study of control samples from healthy donors and cancer patients (dated by TCRdb to about 2020). The library was obtained by the immunoSEQ multiplex PCR assay. In its TCRdb copy, this immuneACCESS table keeps in-frame sequences only and misses some clones. Where compared with another copy, unresolved V genes explain less than half of these, and the others have no known cause. The sample table lists about 270,000 clones, around 79% of them with a count of one. Approximately 12% of the sample is taken by the ten largest. CDR1 LNHDA and CDR2 SQIVND were looked up in the germline V gene (reference sequence). V drops 4 bases and J drops 0 bases, leaving 16 bases in between. Reading from cysteine to phenylalanine, the CDR3 counts 17 amino acids. Solely the CDR3 DNA is kept, with 51 bases framed from the first base. Regarding this clone: What antigen it recognizes has not been identified. There are no base qualities to consult, and no much larger clone falls within one base.

The clonotype comes from a woman aged 55-70 years with lung cancer. The rearranged segments are TRBV19 and TRBJ1-3; possibly the D gene is TRBD1, per 5 matching bases. Sequenced material: PBMCs. The CDR3 is CASSRALGAFSGNTIYF. At the DNA level, the sequence is TGTGCCAGTAGTAGGGCGCTTGGGGCCTTCTCTGGAAACACCATATATTTT.